The following is a T cell receptor beta chain sequence with its context. Its antigen remains unidentified. Extracted RNA was reverse transcribed into cDNA, the sequencing template. The method was immunoSEQ multiplex PCR; TCRdb's version includes in-frame clones alone and lacks a portion of them. The data contain 93,000 or so clones, just over 85% of them singletons. These data belong to a study of CD8+ T cells in alopecia areata. Trimming cost V 2 bases and J 1 base, with 5 bases left between them. The V gene's germline CDR1 is SGHAT and CDR2 FQNNGV. The CDR3 totals 13 residues. As to treatment: oral pan-JAK inhibitor, 5-10 mg twice daily. Those with alopecia areata gave lesional scalp punch biopsies and peripheral blood. Whole-study findings and limits: Numerous expanded lesional clones remained in scalp and blood during tofacitinib. Clonality in lesional scalp, especially alopecia totalis/universalis, exceeded that of normal scalp.

This receptor was identified in a human donor with alopecia areata. V gene TRBV11-2 combines with J gene TRBJ1-1; no clear D. The material was CD8+ T cells sorted from blood, obtained at approximately week 31, from a patient treated with tofacitinib. The CDR3 protein is CASSLIGNTEAFF. In DNA, the CDR3 is TGTGCCAGCAGCTTAATAGGGAACACTGAAGCTTTCTTT.